One and the same sample provided the 26 T cell receptor beta chains below, sequenced in a study of cytomegalovirus exposure and HLA in healthy donors. Researchers ran the PCR with 60 Vbeta and 13 Jbeta primers. Generated by immunoSEQ multiplex PCR, the TCRdb table keeps only in-frame clones and is missing some. The sample consists of approximately 97,000 clones, approximately 72% of them appearing once. Sample: PBMCs. The receptor set was obtained from a woman aged 40 to 50 in good health and CMV-seropositive.

The chain is built from TRBV13 and TRBJ1-1; D is unresolved. The CDR3 runs 12 residues. Between the trimmed V and J ends, which lost 5 bases and 4 bases, there was a span of 8 bases. Germline V gene sequence: CDR1 PRHDT, CDR2 FYEKMQ (reference sequence). The CDR3 loop is CASSIGGTEAFF. The CDR3 nucleotides read TGTGCCAGCAGCATTGGAGGCACTGAAGCTTTCTTT.

The chain links TRBV21-1 to TRBJ2-1; the table calls TRBD2, which could not be checked here. TRBV21-1 is a known pseudogene. CDR3 length equals 15 residues. CDR3 sequence: CASSKRETVGNEQFF. The CDR3 DNA is TGTGCCAGCAGCAAACGGGAGACGGTAGGCAATGAGCAGTTCTTC.

For this clone: The identical CDR3 is also encoded by other nucleotide sequences in the sample. The CDR3 sequence is CASSLAGTGGEKLFF. The CDR3 nucleotides read TGCGCCAGCAGCTTAGCCGGGACAGGGGGTGAAAAACTGTTTTTT. The V and J genes are TRBV5-1 and TRBJ1-4, with TRBD1 identical over 11 bases. This CDR3 has 15 residues. The germline CDR1 and CDR2 sequences are SGHRS and YFSETQ. With V trimmed by 2 bases and J by 7 bases, 4 bases remained unmatched.

This clone was seen only a few times. As DNA, the CDR3 is TGTGCCAGCAGCCTCTCGTGGGGAGATGAAAAACTGTTTTTT. It translates to CASSLSWGDEKLFF. The chain recombines TRBV7-6 with TRBJ1-4; no clear D gene. This CDR3 spans 14 amino acids. V lost 5 bases and J 6 bases, leaving 13 bases between the germline ends. The V gene's germline CDR1 is SGHVS and CDR2 FNYEAQ.

About this clone: This sample includes further DNA sequences coding for the same CDR3. The rearrangement joins TRBV7-9 to TRBJ2-7, with D perhaps TRBD2 (6 bases). The CDR3 has 13 amino acids. Germline V gene sequence: CDR1 SEHNR, CDR2 FQNEAQ (reference sequence). V was pared by 3 bases and J by 6 bases, with 12 bases between. The CDR3: CASSFTGSGEQYF. CDR3 DNA: TGTGCCAGCAGCTTCACCGGGAGCGGCGAGCAGTACTTC. The variable domain in full, completed from reference TRBV7-9 and TRBJ2-7, reads DTGVSQNPRHKITKRGQNVTFRCDPISEHNRLYWYRQTLGQGPEFLTYFQNEAQLEKSRLLSDRFSAERPKGSFSTLEIQRTEQGDSAMYLCASSFTGSGEQYFGPGTRLTVT.

This clone has only a few counts. This chain connects TRBV6-6 to TRBJ2-7; no reliable D call. The germline CDR1 and CDR2 sequences are MNHNY and SVGAGI (reference sequence). V was clipped by 2 bases and J by 1 base, with 9 bases between them. There are 14 residues in the CDR3. The CDR3 bases are TGTGCCAGCAGTTACGAGTCGGTATCCTACGAGCAGTACTTC. This codes for CASSYESVSYEQYF.

The genes are TRBV30 and TRBJ2-3; D perhaps matches TRBD2 (6 bases). The length of the CDR3 is 15 residues. Germline CDR1 is GTSNPN and CDR2 is SVGIG (reference sequence). V was shortened by 3 bases and J by 0 bases, with 13 bases between the two germline ends. The CDR3 region is CAWSRVAASTDTQYF. CDR3 sequence (DNA): TGTGCCTGGAGCAGGGTAGCGGCCAGCACAGATACGCAGTATTTT.

The chain recombines TRBV6-6 with TRBJ1-4; D remains unclear. V shed 2 bases and J shed 0 bases, with 4 bases lying between them. This CDR3 spans 14 amino acids. Germline V lookup: CDR1 MNHNY, CDR2 SVGAGI (reference sequence). CDR3 DNA: TGTGCCAGCAGTTACACTTCAACTAATGAAAAACTGTTTTTT. It translates to CASSYTSTNEKLFF.

The table lists this clone with a few counts. The chain couples TRBV9 to TRBJ2-2; D uncertain. Trimming stripped 2 bases from V and 6 bases from J, with 8 bases between. Germline V gives CDR1 SGDLS, CDR2 YYNGEE. The CDR3 loop spans 13 amino acids. CDR3 nucleotides: TGTGCCAGCAGCGTCAACAGTCCCGGGGAGCTGTTTTTT. Protein: CASSVNSPGELFF.

The chain employs TRBV18 and TRBJ2-1; 12 bases align to TRBD1. Germline V gene lookup returns CDR1 KGHSH and CDR2 LQKENI. V lost 3 bases, J lost 8 bases, and 5 bases stayed unmatched. The CDR3 is made up of 15 amino acids. The DNA for the CDR3 is TGTGCCAGCTCACCGGGACAGGGGGCTTCGTATGAGCAGTTCTTC. This translates into CASSPGQGASYEQFF.

This chain connects TRBV27 to TRBJ2-7, with D possibly being TRBD1 (5 bases). V shed 5 bases and J shed 4 bases, with 12 bases lying between them. Germline CDR1 MNHEY, CDR2 SMNVEV (reference sequence). This CDR3 is 13 amino acids long. The CDR3 region is CASSPQTAYEQYF. CDR3 nucleotides: TGTGCCAGCAGTCCACAGACAGCGTACGAGCAGTACTTC.

The V and J genes are TRBV4-2 and TRBJ1-2, with 7 bases that match TRBD1. The V segment lost 0 bases and the J segment 7 bases; nucleotides outside the gene matches: 20. The CDR3 totals 19 residues. The germline CDR1 and CDR2 sequences are LGHNA and YNFKEQ. The CDR3 nucleotides are TGTGCCAGCAGCCAAGACGCGGAGACAGGGTATTTTCTGGGGCGTGGCTACACCTTC. Encoded protein: CASSQDAETGYFLGRGYTF.

V and J are TRBV23-1 and TRBJ2-7, with 7 bases that match TRBD1. TRBV23-1 is noted as an ORF with a role that remains uncertain. V was pared by 0 bases and J by 0 bases, with 2 bases of the junction left unmatched. This CDR3 region has 15 residues. The DNA for the CDR3 is TGCGCCAGCAGTCAATCCGGGACAGTCTCCTACGAGCAGTACTTC. Amino acid sequence: CASSQSGTVSYEQYF.

The chain combines TRBV6-1 with TRBJ1-2, with D possibly matching TRBD1 (5 bases). The V end was cut by 1 base, the J end by 8 bases, with 5 bases between. Germline CDR1 and CDR2: MNHNS and SASEGT. The CDR3 contains 11 residues. The CDR3 protein is CASSEGGGYTF. CDR3 bases: TGTGCCAGCAGTGAAGGGGGCGGCTACACCTTC.

The rearrangement links TRBV5-1 to TRBJ2-7; D not certain. Trimming stripped 3 bases from V and 0 bases from J, with 13 bases between. The CDR3 is 15 residues long. CDR1 SGHRS and CDR2 YFSETQ come from the germline V gene. The CDR3: CASSSSGGSSYEQYF. In nucleotides, the CDR3 is TGCGCCAGCAGCTCCTCAGGTGGGTCCTCCTACGAGCAGTACTTC.

The chain combines TRBV19 with TRBJ2-7; 11 bases line up with TRBD1. CDR3 length: 15 residues. J lost 3 bases, V lost 5 bases, and 6 bases had no gene match. Germline V gives CDR1 LNHDA, CDR2 SQIVND (reference sequence). CDR3 amino acids: CASSPTGTGGYEQYF. The CDR3, as DNA: TGTGCCAGTAGTCCAACCGGGACAGGGGGCTACGAGCAGTACTTC.

The V gene is TRBV30, the J gene TRBJ2-5, with 8 bases matching TRBD2. Germline loops: CDR1 GTSNPN, CDR2 SVGIG (reference sequence). The CDR3 covers 19 residues. J gave up 1 base and V 3 bases, and 19 bases lay outside the gene matches. The CDR3 here is CAWSPLVSGRRRVQETQYF. CDR3 bases: TGTGCCTGGAGCCCCCTCGTGAGCGGGAGACGGCGCGTCCAAGAGACCCAGTACTTC.

The genes are TRBV6-6 and TRBJ2-7; TRBD2 matches at 12 bases. From germline, CDR1 is MNHNY and CDR2 SVGAGI (reference sequence). There are 15 residues in the CDR3. After removal of 4 bases from V and 7 bases from J, the junction contained 8 bases not matched to a gene. In DNA form, the CDR3 reads TGTGCCAGCAGTTCCTCTAGCGGGAGGGCGGGTGAGCAGTACTTC. It yields the protein CASSSSSGRAGEQYF.

This chain uses TRBV7-9 with TRBJ1-3; TRBD1 might be the D (6 bases). V shed 1 base and J shed 0 bases, with 7 bases lying between them. This CDR3 has 15 residues. Germline values: CDR1 SEHNR, CDR2 FQNEAQ (reference sequence). In DNA, the CDR3 is TGTGCCAGCAGCTTAGGGACAGCCTCTGGAAACACCATATATTTT. Translation: CASSLGTASGNTIYF.

V usage is TRBV4-1 and J usage is TRBJ1-1; 10 nucleotides agree with TRBD1. This CDR3 contains 18 residues. V gave up 2 bases and J gave up 0 bases; unmatched junction bases: 9. Germline V gene sequence: CDR1 MGHRA, CDR2 YSYEKL. DNA for the CDR3: TGCGCCAGCAGCCAACGGACAGGGGGTTTTGTCGTGAACACTGAAGCTTTCTTT. Amino acids: CASSQRTGGFVVNTEAFF.

In this sample, this clone turned up a few times. The chain links TRBV6-6 to TRBJ1-2, with 8 bases identical to TRBD1. Trimming took 4 bases from V and 7 from J; bases not matched to a gene: 5. CDR3 length: 13 residues. Germline values: CDR1 MNHNY, CDR2 SVGAGI (reference sequence). The CDR3, as DNA: TGTGCCAGCAGTTCAGGGGGCTATAGTGGCTACACCTTC. It is translated as CASSSGGYSGYTF.

This clone was detected once. This rearrangement joins TRBV7-9 to TRBJ2-1; TRBD2 agrees at 12 bases. The V and J ends lost 3 bases and 6 bases, in that order; junction bases with no gene match: 6. The CDR3 spans 16 residues. CDR1 and CDR2 from the germline V gene are SEHNR and FQNEAQ (reference sequence). Written as DNA, the CDR3 is TGTGCCAGCAGCTTCCCTAGCGGGAGGGAGGCCAATGAGCAGTTCTTC. Residues: CASSFPSGREANEQFF. The full variable domain, completed using reference TRBV7-9 and TRBJ2-1, is DTGVSQNPRHKITKRGQNVTFRCDPISEHNRLYWYRQTLGQGPEFLTYFQNEAQLEKSRLLSDRFSAERPKGSFSTLEIQRTEQGDSAMYLCASSFPSGREANEQFFGPGTRLTVL.

The chain is built from TRBV7-5 and TRBJ2-7; TRBD1 reflects the table's D call only, with no check against the DNA. TRBV7-5 is described as a pseudogene. The CDR3 covers 16 residues. This CDR3 reads CARSKTDRGDLYEQYF. CDR3 nucleotides: TGTGCCAGAAGCAAGACGGACAGGGGCGATCTATACGAGCAGTACTTC.

On this clone itself: Different DNA sequences within this sample yield the same CDR3. The chain links TRBV5-1 to TRBJ2-7, with 12 bases aligning to TRBD1. The V gene's germline CDR1 is SGHRS and CDR2 YFSETQ. The CDR3 has 15 residues. The V segment lost 3 bases and the J segment 7 bases; nucleotides outside the gene matches: 8. CDR3 region: CASSSPGTGGYEQYF. The CDR3 nucleotides read TGCGCCAGCAGCTCACCGGGGACAGGGGGCTATGAGCAGTACTTC. Drawing the rest from reference TRBV5-1 and TRBJ2-7, the complete variable domain is KAGVTQTPRYLIKTRGQQVTLSCSPISGHRSVSWYQQTPGQGLQFLFEYFSETQRNKGNFPGRFSGRQFSNSRSEMNVSTLELGDSALYLCASSSPGTGGYEQYFGPGTRLTVT.

The rearrangement links TRBV4-1 to TRBJ1-4, with TRBD1 matching over 7 bases. The CDR3 is made up of 14 amino acids. CDR1 is MGHRA, CDR2 YSYEKL, per germline. Trimming removed 1 base from V and 11 bases from J; junction bases left unmatched: 7. CDR3 sequence: CASSQGQGGGKLFF. The DNA for the CDR3 is TGCGCCAGCAGCCAAGGACAGGGAGGCGGGAAACTGTTTTTT.

The V and J genes are TRBV6-4 and TRBJ2-4; D ambiguous. The V end lost 2 bases, the J end lost 9 bases, and 11 bases lay between the germline ends. Germline V CDR1 and CDR2: MRHNA, SNTAGT. The CDR3 has 13 amino acids. The CDR3 DNA reads as TGTGCCAGCAGTGACAGGCCGGGTGGCATTCAGTACTTC. This encodes CASSDRPGGIQYF.